At least ten counts were recorded for the clone carrying this T cell receptor beta chain. The target antigen is unknown. The CDR3 is 16 amino acids. Germline CDR1 reads MNHEY; CDR2 reads SVGAGI. Losses at the gene ends were 3 bases for V and 2 bases for J; bases not matched to a gene: 9. The entry originates in a study of blood T cells in healthy people across ages. Notes on the study in general: Conclusively comparing naive with antigen-experienced cells was impossible with unsorted PBMCs. Donors of long life had a larger count of naive CD4+ cells and greater diversity than aged donors.

Peripheral blood, about 10 milliliters per donor, was collected. A second PCR, run for roughly 7 to 12 cycles, used a sample-barcoded 5' primer plus a J-beta primer mix. With 12 random nucleotides, a template-switch adaptor tagged each individual cDNA molecule. In TCRdb, the 5' RACE reads were re-called with MiXCR into one record per CDR3 protein. The sample holds hundreds of thousands of distinct CDR3 sequences; around half are singletons and the top ten take roughly a third. Sequenced sample: blood. The TCR was taken from a woman aged 55 to 70 in good health. The rearrangement uses TRBV6-5 and TRBJ2-5; TRBD2 agrees at 7 bases. The CDR3 DNA reads as TGTGCCAGCAGTTATAAGGGCGGGAGCCCTCAAGAGACCCAGTACTTC. This sequence encodes CASSYKGGSPQETQYF.